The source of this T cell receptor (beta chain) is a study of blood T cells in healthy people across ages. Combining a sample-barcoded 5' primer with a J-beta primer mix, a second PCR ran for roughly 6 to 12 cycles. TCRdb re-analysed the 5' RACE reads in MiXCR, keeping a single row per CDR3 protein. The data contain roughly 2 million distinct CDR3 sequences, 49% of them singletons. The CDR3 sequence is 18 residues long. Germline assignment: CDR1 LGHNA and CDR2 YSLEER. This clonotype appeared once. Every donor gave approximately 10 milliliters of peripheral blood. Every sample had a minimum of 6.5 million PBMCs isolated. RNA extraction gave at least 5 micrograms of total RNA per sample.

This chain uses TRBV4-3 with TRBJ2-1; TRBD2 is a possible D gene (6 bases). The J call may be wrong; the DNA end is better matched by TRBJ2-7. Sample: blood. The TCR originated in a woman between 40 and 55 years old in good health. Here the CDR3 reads CASSLQIADWQSYNEQYF. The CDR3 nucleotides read TGCGCCAGCAGCCTCCAAATAGCGGACTGGCAGTCCTACAATGAGCAGTACTTC.